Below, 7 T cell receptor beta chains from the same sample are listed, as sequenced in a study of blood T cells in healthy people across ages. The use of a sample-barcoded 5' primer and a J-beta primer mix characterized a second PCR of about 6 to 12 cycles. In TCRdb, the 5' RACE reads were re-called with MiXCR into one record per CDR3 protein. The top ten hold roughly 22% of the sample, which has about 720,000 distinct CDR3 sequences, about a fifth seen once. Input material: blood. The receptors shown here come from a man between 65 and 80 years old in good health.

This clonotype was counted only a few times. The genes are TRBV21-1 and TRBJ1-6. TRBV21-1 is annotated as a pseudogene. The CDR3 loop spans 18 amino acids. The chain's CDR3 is CASSKRTSLSSYNSPLHF. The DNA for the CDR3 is TGTGCCAGCAGCAAGCGGACATCCCTATCCTCCTATAATTCACCCCTCCACTTT.

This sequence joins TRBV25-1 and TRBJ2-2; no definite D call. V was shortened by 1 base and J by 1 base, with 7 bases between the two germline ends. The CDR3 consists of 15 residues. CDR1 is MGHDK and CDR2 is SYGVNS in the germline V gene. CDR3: CASSESHLNTGELFF. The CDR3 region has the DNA TGTGCCAGCAGTGAATCCCATCTGAACACCGGGGAGCTGTTTTTT.

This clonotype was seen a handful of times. In DNA, the CDR3 is TGCAGTGCTGCCCGGGACTTTCAAGAGACCCAGTACTTC. The encoded protein is CSAARDFQETQYF. The chain joins TRBV20-1 to TRBJ2-5; maybe TRBD2 (6 bases). Germline assignment: CDR1 DFQATT and CDR2 SNEGSKA (reference sequence). V shed 5 bases and J shed 2 bases, with 12 bases lying between them. The CDR3 runs to 13 residues.

The CDR3 loop is CSAATPTGWSYGYTF. The DNA for the CDR3 is TGCAGTGCCGCTACGCCGACAGGGTGGAGCTATGGCTACACCTTC. V gene TRBV20-1 combines with J gene TRBJ1-2; 7 bases map to TRBD1. In germline, CDR1 is DFQATT, CDR2 SNEGSKA (reference sequence). The CDR3 is made up of 15 amino acids. J was trimmed by 4 bases and V by 6 bases; bases with no gene match: 14.

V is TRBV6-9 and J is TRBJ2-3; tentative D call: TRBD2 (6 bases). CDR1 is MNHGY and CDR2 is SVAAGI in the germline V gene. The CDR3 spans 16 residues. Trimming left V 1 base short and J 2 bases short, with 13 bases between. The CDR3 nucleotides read TGTGCCAGCAGTTATTTTATCGGGGGTTACACAGATACGCAGTATTTT. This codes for CASSYFIGGYTDTQYF.

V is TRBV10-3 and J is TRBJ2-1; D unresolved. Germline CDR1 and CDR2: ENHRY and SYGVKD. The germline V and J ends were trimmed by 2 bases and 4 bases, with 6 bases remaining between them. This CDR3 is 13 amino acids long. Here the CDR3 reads CAISEGRYNEQFF. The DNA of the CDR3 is TGTGCCATCAGTGAGGGACGGTACAATGAGCAGTTCTTC.

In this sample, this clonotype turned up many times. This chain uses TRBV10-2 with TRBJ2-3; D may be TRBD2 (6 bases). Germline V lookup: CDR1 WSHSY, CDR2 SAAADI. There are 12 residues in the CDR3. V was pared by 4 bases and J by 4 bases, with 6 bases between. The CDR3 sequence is CASSGLADTQYF. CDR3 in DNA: TGCGCCAGCAGTGGACTAGCAGATACGCAGTATTTT.